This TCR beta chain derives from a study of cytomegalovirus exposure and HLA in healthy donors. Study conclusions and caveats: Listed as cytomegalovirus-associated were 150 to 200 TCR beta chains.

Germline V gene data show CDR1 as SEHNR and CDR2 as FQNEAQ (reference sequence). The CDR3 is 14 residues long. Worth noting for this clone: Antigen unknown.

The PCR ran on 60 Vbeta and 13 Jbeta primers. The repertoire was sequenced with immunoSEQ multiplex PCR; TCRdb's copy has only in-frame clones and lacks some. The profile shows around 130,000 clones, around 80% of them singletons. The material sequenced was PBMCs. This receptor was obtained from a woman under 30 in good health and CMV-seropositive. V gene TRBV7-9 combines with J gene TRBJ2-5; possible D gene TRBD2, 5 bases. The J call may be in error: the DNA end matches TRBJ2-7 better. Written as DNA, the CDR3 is TGTGCCAGCAGCTTAGGGGTAGGAGGTTACGAGCAGTACTTC. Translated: CASSLGVGGYEQYF.